Shown below are 24 T cell receptor beta chains from a single sample sequenced in a study of beta chain features in type 1 diabetes (dated by TCRdb to between 2017 and 2018). The library came from the immunoSEQ multiplex PCR assay. All of the isolated RNA was reverse transcribed with the High Capacity cDNA Reverse Transcription Kit, so expressed TCRB transcripts were sequenced. The immuneACCESS repertoire file appears here via TCRdb, limited to in-frame rearrangements. These files lack a portion of the clones; in checked studies, under half of the deficit traces to unresolved V genes, and the cause of the others is not known. For this sample there are roughly 280,000 clones; around 22% appear just once. The ten largest clones capture 0.012% of the sample. Study-level results and caveats: In all four CD4+ subsets, TCRB CDR3 length was moderately but significantly shorter in type 1 diabetes patients.

Their target antigens are unknown. Sequenced: naive CD4+ T cells from blood. The sample's cell subset or site, from its label and the paper: true naive CD4+ T cells. The source of these receptors is a woman aged 25 to 39 with type 1 diabetes.

In its sample, this clone was seen a few times. V gene TRBV2 combines with J gene TRBJ2-3; 12 nucleotides line up with TRBD2. Germline CDR1 reads SNHLY; CDR2 reads FYNNEI. V gave up 4 bases and J gave up 3 bases; unmatched junction bases: 2. CDR3 length: 15 amino acids. The CDR3 DNA follows: TGTGCCAGCAGTGGGGGACTAGCGGGTACAGATACGCAGTATTTT. The encoded protein is CASSGGLAGTDTQYF.

This clone was seen only a few times. V and J are TRBV19 and TRBJ2-5, with a tentative D call TRBD1 (5 bases). The CDR3 length is 14 residues. The germline gives CDR1 LNHDA, CDR2 SQIVND (reference sequence). Trimming stripped 2 bases from V and 1 base from J, with 8 bases between. CDR3 nucleotides: TGTGCCAGTAGTATAAAGGGGCTCCAAGAGACCCAGTACTTC. Protein: CASSIKGLQETQYF.

This clone was observed a few times. The gene calls are TRBV7-2 and TRBJ2-4; 7 bases align to TRBD2. Germline V gene sequence: CDR1 SGHTA, CDR2 FQGNSA. V was pared by 5 bases and J by 6 bases, with 4 bases of the junction left unmatched. CDR3 length: 13 amino acids. The CDR3 region is CASSLPGGNIQYF. For the CDR3, the DNA is TGTGCCAGCAGCCTACCGGGGGGAAACATTCAGTACTTC.

This clone was counted a few times. V and J are TRBV7-9 and TRBJ1-1, with 7 bases fitting TRBD1. V dropped 1 base and J dropped 9; count of bases not matched to a gene: 14. Germline lookup yields CDR1 SEHNR and CDR2 FQNEAQ (reference sequence). The CDR3 runs to 16 residues. CDR3 DNA sequence: TGTGCCAGCAGCTTAGGTCGGGACAGAGTCGTCTCAAAAGCTTTCTTT. It specifies CASSLGRDRVVSKAFF.

Concerning this clone itself: The junction differs from germline at one of its ends, possibly a read error. J is TRBJ2-3 and V is TRBV11-2; 7 bases are a match to TRBD2. This CDR3 has 11 residues. The germline V gene has CDR1 SGHAT and CDR2 FQNNGV. The CDR3 DNA is TGTGCCAGCAGCAACTCCCGGGACTACATCTTT. It translates to CASSNSRDYIF.

The sample holds a few counts of this clone. The rearrangement links TRBV5-6 to TRBJ2-3, with D uncertain. The V end lost 0 bases, the J end lost 3 bases, and 5 bases lay between the germline ends. Germline CDR1 is SGHDT and CDR2 is YYEEEE. The CDR3 loop spans 13 amino acids. The CDR3 is CASSLARTDTQYF. CDR3 sequence (DNA): TGTGCCAGCAGCTTGGCGAGGACAGATACGCAGTATTTT.

The chain employs TRBV7-3 and TRBJ2-5; D is perhaps TRBD2 (6 bases). V lost 4 bases to trimming and J lost 5 bases, with 20 bases between them. CDR1 and CDR2 from the germline V gene are SGHTA and FQGTGA. The CDR3 sequence is 16 residues long. The CDR3 here is CASSSGRPALGETQYF. CDR3 bases: TGTGCCAGCAGCTCCGGGAGACCTGCGCTTGGTGAGACCCAGTACTTC.

V and J are TRBV29-1 and TRBJ2-5, with TRBD1 as a possible D gene (6 bases). The length of the CDR3 is 14 residues. Germline-derived CDR1 and CDR2 are SQVTM and ANQGSEA. V shed 7 bases and J shed 2 bases, with 17 bases lying between them. The CDR3 sequence: CSAYTGKGQETQYF. The CDR3 DNA reads as TGCAGCGCCTACACAGGGAAGGGGCAAGAGACCCAGTACTTC.

This clone has more than one count but fewer than ten. The chain couples TRBV19 to TRBJ1-5; 7 bases align to TRBD1. Germline loops: CDR1 LNHDA, CDR2 SQIVND (reference sequence). The CDR3 sequence is 15 residues long. V lost 5 bases and J lost 7; bases outside the gene matches: 11. The chain's CDR3 is CASSLSDRPVQPQHF. In nucleotides, the CDR3 is TGTGCCAGTAGTCTATCGGACAGGCCGGTCCAGCCCCAGCATTTT.

This clone was recorded a few times. V usage is TRBV11-3 and J usage is TRBJ2-1; the D call may be TRBD1 or TRBD2 (6 bases each). The CDR3 is 16 amino acids. CDR1 SGHNT and CDR2 YENEEA come from the germline V gene. Trimming shortened V by 5 bases and J by 0 bases, and 14 bases separated the two germline ends. The CDR3 nucleotides are TGTGCCAGCAGCCTAGGGGGGCCTAGCTCCTACAATGAGCAGTTCTTC. Translation: CASSLGGPSSYNEQFF. The full variable domain, rest sourced from reference TRBV11-3 and TRBJ2-1, is EAGVVQSPRYKIIEKKQPVAFWCNPISGHNTLYWYLQNLGQGPELLIRYENEEAVDDSQLPKDRFSAERLKGVDSTLKIQPAELGDSAVYLCASSLGGPSSYNEQFFGPGTRLTVL.

This chain links TRBV30 with TRBJ1-2; D is perhaps TRBD1 (5 bases). The germline V gene has CDR1 GTSNPN and CDR2 SVGIG (reference sequence). V lost 1 base and J lost 5, with 8 bases in between. The CDR3 sequence is 12 residues long. CDR3 sequence: CAWSGQHYGYTF. The CDR3 DNA is TGTGCCTGGAGTGGACAGCATTATGGCTACACCTTC.

V gene TRBV10-3 combines with J gene TRBJ2-5, with 14 bases lining up with TRBD2. Trimming at V came to 6 bases and at J to 4 bases, leaving 16 bases not matched to a gene. Germline V CDR1 and CDR2: ENHRY, SYGVKD. This CDR3 is 19 amino acids long. CDR3 DNA: TGTGCCATCAGCCCCTTCCCGGGACTAGCGGGAGTCGGGCGAGAGACCCAGTACTTC. Protein: CAISPFPGLAGVGRETQYF.

This chain uses TRBV4-1 with TRBJ2-5; 14 bases line up with TRBD2. Germline CDR1 MGHRA, CDR2 YSYEKL. This CDR3 is built from 17 residues. J gave up 5 bases and V 5 bases, and 10 bases lay outside the gene matches. CDR3 sequence (DNA): TGCGCCAGCAGCAATCCCGGACTAGCGGGAGGTGTGGAGACCCAGTACTTC. This sequence encodes CASSNPGLAGGVETQYF.

This clone has a handful of counts. In the same sample, other DNA sequences code for this CDR3. The chain recombines TRBV29-1 with TRBJ1-1, with D perhaps TRBD1 (5 bases). With 3 bases removed from V and 0 bases from J, the gap between germline ends came to 8 bases. Germline V gene data show CDR1 as SQVTM and CDR2 as ANQGSEA. The CDR3 loop spans 13 amino acids. For the CDR3, the DNA is TGCAGCGTTGAGGGGCAGGTGAACACTGAAGCTTTCTTT. Protein product: CSVEGQVNTEAFF. The variable domain in full, with the rest retrieved from reference TRBV29-1 and TRBJ1-1, is SAVISQKPSRDICQRGTSLTIQCQVDSQVTMMFWYRQQPGQSLTLIATANQGSEATYESGFVIDKFPISRPNLTFSTLTVSNMSPEDSSIYLCSVEGQVNTEAFFGQGTRLTVV.

In this sample, this clone turned up a few times. This chain joins TRBV19 and TRBJ1-1, with D maybe TRBD1 (6 bases). V was shortened by 6 bases and J by 5 bases, with 22 bases between the two germline ends. The germline V gene encodes CDR1 LNHDA and CDR2 SQIVND (reference sequence). The CDR3 length is 16 residues. CDR3 nucleotide sequence: TGTGCCAGTAGCACACCCACGCGGGGGCGAGGGACTGAAGCTTTCTTT. This gives the protein CASSTPTRGRGTEAFF.

This clone occurred once. This chain links TRBV6-1 with TRBJ1-2; D is unresolved. The germline V and J ends were trimmed by 2 bases and 4 bases, with 11 bases remaining between them. CDR1 is MNHNS and CDR2 is SASEGT in the germline V gene. The CDR3 length is 14 residues. The CDR3: CASSEQARSYGYTF. Here the CDR3 DNA reads TGTGCCAGCAGTGAACAGGCACGTAGCTATGGCTACACCTTC.

This clone was detected only a few times. The chain combines TRBV27 with TRBJ1-2; D is undetermined. CDR1 is MNHEY, CDR2 SMNVEV, per germline (reference sequence). V lost 3 bases and J lost 8, with 13 bases in between. This CDR3 contains 13 residues. The CDR3 loop is CASSFGRAEGYTF. The CDR3 DNA follows: TGTGCCAGCAGTTTCGGGCGGGCGGAGGGCTACACCTTC.

This clone was observed a few times. This sequence joins TRBV14 and TRBJ2-2, with D unresolved. The germline gives CDR1 SGHDN, CDR2 FVKESK. The CDR3 length is 12 residues. Deletions cut 1 base from V and 9 bases from J, with 6 bases between. The CDR3 DNA reads TGTGCCAGCAGCCAAGGGAGCCGGGAGCTGTTTTTT. Amino acid sequence: CASSQGSRELFF. The full variable domain, its missing parts supplied by reference TRBV14 and TRBJ2-2, is EAGVTQFPSHSVIEKGQTVTLRCDPISGHDNLYWYRRVMGKEIKFLLHFVKESKQDESGMPNNRFLAERTGGTYSTLKVQPAELEDSGVYFCASSQGSRELFFGEGSRLTVL.

V and J are TRBV29-1 and TRBJ2-3, with D maybe TRBD1 (5 bases). Germline assignment: CDR1 SQVTM and CDR2 ANQGSEA. The germline V and J ends were trimmed by 5 bases and 3 bases, with 12 bases remaining between them. The CDR3 has 13 amino acids. The CDR3 sequence is CSVRDSFTDTQYF. The CDR3 bases are TGCAGCGTTCGTGACAGTTTTACAGATACGCAGTATTTT.

This clone was recorded a few times. The rearrangement links TRBV4-1 to TRBJ2-1; 10 bases agree with TRBD2. Germline V CDR1 and CDR2: MGHRA, YSYEKL. J gave up 7 bases and V 1 base, and 4 bases lay outside the gene matches. The CDR3 loop spans 15 amino acids. CDR3 bases: TGCGCCAGCAGCCAAGGAGCGGGAGGGAAGAATGAGCAGTTCTTC. This gives the protein CASSQGAGGKNEQFF.

Only a few counts were recorded for this clone. The V gene is TRBV11-1, the J gene TRBJ1-1; 7 positions agree with TRBD1. CDR1 is SGHAT, CDR2 FQDESV, per germline (reference sequence). The V and J ends lost 5 bases and 5 bases, in that order; junction bases with no gene match: 11. The CDR3 has 15 residues. Here the CDR3 reads CASSRTLPGGTEAFF. The CDR3 DNA is TGTGCCAGCAGCCGAACCCTCCCAGGGGGAACTGAAGCTTTCTTT.

This clone was recorded a few times. V usage is TRBV28 and J usage is TRBJ2-2; D may be TRBD2 (5 bases). CDR3 length: 13 residues. Germline V gene sequence: CDR1 MDHEN, CDR2 SYDVKM. Trimming left V 2 bases short and J 4 bases short, with 5 bases between. CDR3 nucleotide sequence: TGTGCCAGCAGTTTAGGGAGCACCGGGGAGCTGTTTTTT. As protein: CASSLGSTGELFF.

On this clone: Other nucleotide sequences from this sample produce the same CDR3. The gene calls are TRBV18 and TRBJ1-2; 7 bases align to TRBD1. The CDR3 is 14 residues long. Germline CDR1 KGHSH, CDR2 LQKENI. The junction had 1 base not matched to a gene; V was cut back by 3 bases and J by 0 bases. CDR3 amino acids: CASSPGTANYGYTF. In nucleotides, the CDR3 is TGTGCCAGCTCACCCGGGACAGCTAACTATGGCTACACCTTC.

CDR3: CASSRGLAGVQETQYF. The DNA of the CDR3 is TGTGCCAGCAGCCGGGGACTAGCGGGAGTCCAAGAGACCCAGTACTTC. The rearrangement links TRBV7-9 to TRBJ2-5; 14 nucleotides agree with TRBD2. The CDR3 contains 16 residues. Trimming cost V 5 bases and J 1 base; bases outside gene matches: 3. Germline CDR1 SEHNR, CDR2 FQNEAQ (reference sequence).